The clone carrying this TCR beta chain was seen many times. The data stem from a study of naive and memory T cell subsets. Ligated cDNA underwent four rounds of PCR with nested alpha and beta constant region primers and SP2. Each CDR3 protein gets one entry after TCRdb re-called the 5' RACE reads with MiXCR. Among roughly 62,000 distinct CDR3 sequences listed, around 8% were seen once. Trimming shortened V by 3 bases and J by 0 bases, and 19 bases separated the two germline ends. There are 18 residues in the CDR3. Per germline, CDR1 MDHEN and CDR2 SYDVKM. An oligonucleotide containing a UMI was ligated to the 3' end of TCR cDNA.

The rearrangement joins TRBV28 to TRBJ2-3; D possibly uses TRBD1 or TRBD2 (7 bases each). The receptor was derived from a female donor in good health. The CDR3 sequence: CASSFRGGLAESTDTQYF. The CDR3 region has the DNA TGTGCCAGCAGTTTCAGGGGGGGCCTAGCGGAAAGCACAGATACGCAGTATTTT.